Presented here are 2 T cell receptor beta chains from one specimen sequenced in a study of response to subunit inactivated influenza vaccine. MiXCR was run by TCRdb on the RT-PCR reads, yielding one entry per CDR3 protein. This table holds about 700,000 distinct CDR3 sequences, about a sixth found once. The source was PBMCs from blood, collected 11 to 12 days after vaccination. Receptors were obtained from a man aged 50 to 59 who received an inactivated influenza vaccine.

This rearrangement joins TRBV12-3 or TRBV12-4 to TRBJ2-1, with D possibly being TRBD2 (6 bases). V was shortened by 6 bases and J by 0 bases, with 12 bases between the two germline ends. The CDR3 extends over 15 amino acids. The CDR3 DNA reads TGTGCCAGCAGACCCCGGGGGACCTCCTACAATGAGCAGTTCTTC. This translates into CASRPRGTSYNEQFF.

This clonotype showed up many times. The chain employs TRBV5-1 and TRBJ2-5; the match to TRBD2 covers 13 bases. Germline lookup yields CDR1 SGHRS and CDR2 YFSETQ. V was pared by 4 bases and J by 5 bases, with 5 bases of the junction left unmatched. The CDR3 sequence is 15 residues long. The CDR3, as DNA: TGCGCCAGCAGCCAGGGACTAGCGGGAACGGAGACCCAGTACTTC. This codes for CASSQGLAGTETQYF.